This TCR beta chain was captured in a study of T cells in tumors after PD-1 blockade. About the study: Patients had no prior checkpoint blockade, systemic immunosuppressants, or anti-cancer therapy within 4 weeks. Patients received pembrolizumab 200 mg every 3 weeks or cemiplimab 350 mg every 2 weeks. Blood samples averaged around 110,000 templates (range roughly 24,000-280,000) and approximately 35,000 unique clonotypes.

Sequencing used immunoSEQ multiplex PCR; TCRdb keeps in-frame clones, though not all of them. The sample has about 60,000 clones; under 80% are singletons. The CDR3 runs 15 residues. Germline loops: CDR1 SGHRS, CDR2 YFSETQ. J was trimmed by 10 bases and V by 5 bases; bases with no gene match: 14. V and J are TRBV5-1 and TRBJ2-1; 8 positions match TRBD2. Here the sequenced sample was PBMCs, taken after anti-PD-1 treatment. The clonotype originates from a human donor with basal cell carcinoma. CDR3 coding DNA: TGCGCCAGCAGTGGGGCGGGGGGCAAGGCTTTGGAGCAGTTCTTC. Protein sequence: CASSGAGGKALEQFF.